Included here is one T cell receptor beta chain sequence, with context. As yet, its antigen is unknown. The junction departs from the called germline gene at one end, perhaps through a read error. The record originates from a study of response to subunit inactivated influenza vaccine. The study, taken as a whole, reports: A suggestion made by the authors is that each seasonal influenza vaccination recruits few new T cells.

TCRdb recomputed calls from the RT-PCR reads with MiXCR, one row per CDR3 protein. The sample yields a few hundred thousand distinct CDR3 sequences, under 8.5% seen once. The CDR3 is 15 amino acids. In germline, CDR1 is SEHNR, CDR2 FQNEAQ (reference sequence). The chain couples TRBV7-9 to TRBJ2-1, with TRBD2 identical over 9 bases. The specimen comprised PBMCs from blood, sampled less than 25 months after vaccination. The clonotype was recovered from a man aged 45 to 70 who received an inactivated influenza vaccine. CDR3 region: CASSLEPAGGYEQFF. The CDR3 bases are TGTGCCAGTAGCTTAGAACCAGCGGGAGGTTATGAGCAGTTCTTC.